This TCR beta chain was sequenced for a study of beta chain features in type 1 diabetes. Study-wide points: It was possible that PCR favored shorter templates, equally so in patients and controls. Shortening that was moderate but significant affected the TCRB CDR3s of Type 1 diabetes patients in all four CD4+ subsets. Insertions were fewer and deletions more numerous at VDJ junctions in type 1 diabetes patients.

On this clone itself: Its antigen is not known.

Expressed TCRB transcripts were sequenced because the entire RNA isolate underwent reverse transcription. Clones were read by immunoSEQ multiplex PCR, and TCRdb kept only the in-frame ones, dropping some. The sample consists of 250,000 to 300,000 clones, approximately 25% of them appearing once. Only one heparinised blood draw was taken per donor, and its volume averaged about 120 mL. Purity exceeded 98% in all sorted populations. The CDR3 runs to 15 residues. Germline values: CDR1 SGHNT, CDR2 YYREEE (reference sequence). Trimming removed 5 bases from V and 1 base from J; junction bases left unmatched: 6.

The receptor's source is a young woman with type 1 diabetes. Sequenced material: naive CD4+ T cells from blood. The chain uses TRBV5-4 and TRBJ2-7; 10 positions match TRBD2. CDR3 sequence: CASRPSSGSSYEQYF. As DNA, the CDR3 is TGTGCCAGCAGACCCTCTAGCGGGAGTTCCTACGAGCAGTACTTC.